The 9 T cell receptor beta chains below all came from one sample that was sequenced in a study of cytomegalovirus exposure and HLA in healthy donors. In the PCR, 60 Vbeta and 13 Jbeta primers were used. This table comes from immunoSEQ multiplex PCR, and its TCRdb copy is limited to in-frame clones, with some not included. The data show fewer than 150,000 clones, 76% seen once. Material: PBMCs. The receptors come from a man younger than 30 in good health and CMV-seronegative.

The chain recombines TRBV5-6 with TRBJ1-2, with D perhaps TRBD1 (6 bases). Germline V lookup: CDR1 SGHDT, CDR2 YYEEEE. The length of the CDR3 is 14 residues. Deletions cut 4 bases from V and 6 bases from J, with 16 bases between. DNA for the CDR3: TGTGCCAGCAGCCCCCCAGGGGAGTTGAATGGCTACACCTTC. The encoded protein is CASSPPGELNGYTF.

The chain employs TRBV4-1 and TRBJ2-1; 11 nucleotides line up with TRBD2. The CDR3 is 18 amino acids. The germline gives CDR1 MGHRA, CDR2 YSYEKL. V gave up 3 bases and J gave up 9 bases; unmatched junction bases: 16. CDR3 bases: TGCGCCAGCAGCCAGTCATTGGCCCTAGCGGGGGGTGCCGTTGAGCAGTTCTTC. Translation gives CASSQSLALAGGAVEQFF.

This chain connects TRBV2 to TRBJ2-2; D remains unclear. Deletions cut 6 bases from V and 6 bases from J, with 23 bases between. The germline gives CDR1 SNHLY, CDR2 FYNNEI. This CDR3 contains 17 residues. The CDR3 coding sequence is TGTGCCAGCAGCCTAACACATCCGGGTCCTAAACCCGGGGAGCTGTTTTTT. Residues: CASSLTHPGPKPGELFF. Using reference TRBV2 and TRBJ2-2 for the parts outside the CDR3, the full variable domain is EPEVTQTPSHQVTQMGQEVILRCVPISNHLYFYWYRQILGQKVEFLVSFYNNEISEKSEIFDDQFSVERPDGSNFTLKIRSTKLEDSAMYFCASSLTHPGPKPGELFFGEGSRLTVL.

This chain joins TRBV6-6 and TRBJ1-1; no clear D. V lost 6 bases and J lost 1, with 9 bases in between. CDR3 length equals 13 residues. The germline V gene has CDR1 MNHNY and CDR2 SVGAGI (reference sequence). The CDR3 DNA reads TGTGCCAGCAGCAGCGAGGGGAACACTGAAGCTTTCTTT. Translation gives CASSSEGNTEAFF.

The rearrangement joins TRBV5-4 to TRBJ1-2; 8 positions agree with TRBD1. V shed 4 bases, J shed 4 bases, and the junction held 6 bases outside the gene matches. Per germline, CDR1 SGHNT and CDR2 YYREEE (reference sequence). This CDR3 has 14 amino acids. Here the CDR3 reads CASSLGQATYGYTF. In DNA, the CDR3 is TGTGCCAGCAGCCTGGGACAGGCCACCTATGGCTACACCTTC.

The chain combines TRBV27 with TRBJ2-5, with D unclear. The J call could be wrong; TRBJ2-7 is a better fit for the DNA end. Germline V gene lookup returns CDR1 MNHEY and CDR2 SMNVEV (reference sequence). CDR3 length: 14 residues. DNA for the CDR3: TGTGCCAGCAGTTTGCACAGACCACTTTACGAGCAGTACTTC. Translation: CASSLHRPLYEQYF.

The chain carries TRBV10-1 and TRBJ2-1; TRBD2 matches 9 bases. J gave up 2 bases and V 0 bases, and 5 bases lay outside the gene matches. The CDR3 is 17 residues long. The germline V gene has CDR1 WNHNN and CDR2 SYGVQD (reference sequence). CDR3 protein: CASSESFWTSAYNEQFF. CDR3 coding DNA: TGCGCCAGCAGTGAGTCGTTTTGGACTAGCGCCTACAATGAGCAGTTCTTC.

The chain joins TRBV11-2 to TRBJ2-7; the D is unclear. The germline gives CDR1 SGHAT, CDR2 FQNNGV. V lost 2 bases and J lost 0, with 8 bases in between. This CDR3 contains 14 residues. CDR3 residues: CASSLLVNSYEQYF. For the CDR3, the DNA is TGTGCCAGCAGCTTATTAGTCAACTCCTACGAGCAGTACTTC.

The rearrangement uses TRBV7-6 and TRBJ2-7; TRBD2 matches 9 bases. Germline CDR1 is SGHVS and CDR2 is FNYEAQ. The CDR3 is 16 residues long. Germline trimming cut 1 base from V and 2 bases from J; bases unmatched to any gene: 6. The CDR3 nucleotides are TGTGCCAGCAGCTTAGGCCTAGCGGGGCGTCCCTACGAGCAGTACTTC. Translating gives CASSLGLAGRPYEQYF.